Described below is a single TCR beta chain sequence and its context. The data were produced by immunoSEQ multiplex PCR, yet TCRdb's version contains in-frame clones alone and is incomplete. The table lists tens of thousands of clones, 91% of them singletons. This sample is part of a study of OX40 agonist ivuxolimab in advanced cancers. Study overall: Antecedent anti-PD-1, anti-PD-L1 or anti-CTLA-4 therapy was permissible, with 35% to 40% having received some.

CDR3 length equals 19 residues. V was clipped by 4 bases and J by 5 bases, with 26 bases between them. Germline lookup yields CDR1 KGHSH and CDR2 LQKENI. This sequence joins TRBV18 and TRBJ2-2; either TRBD1 or TRBD2 may fit D (5 bases each). The TCR sequence derives from an adult with an advanced solid tumor such as melanoma, head and neck, liver or kidney cancer. Sequences were derived from CD4+ or CD8+ T cells sorted from blood, sampled in a trial of the OX40 agonist ivuxolimab. The CDR3 sequence is CASSLTGTPPTPRTGELFF. The CDR3 DNA sequence: TGTGCCAGCTCACTAACCGGGACCCCGCCCACTCCGAGGACCGGGGAGCTGTTTTTT.